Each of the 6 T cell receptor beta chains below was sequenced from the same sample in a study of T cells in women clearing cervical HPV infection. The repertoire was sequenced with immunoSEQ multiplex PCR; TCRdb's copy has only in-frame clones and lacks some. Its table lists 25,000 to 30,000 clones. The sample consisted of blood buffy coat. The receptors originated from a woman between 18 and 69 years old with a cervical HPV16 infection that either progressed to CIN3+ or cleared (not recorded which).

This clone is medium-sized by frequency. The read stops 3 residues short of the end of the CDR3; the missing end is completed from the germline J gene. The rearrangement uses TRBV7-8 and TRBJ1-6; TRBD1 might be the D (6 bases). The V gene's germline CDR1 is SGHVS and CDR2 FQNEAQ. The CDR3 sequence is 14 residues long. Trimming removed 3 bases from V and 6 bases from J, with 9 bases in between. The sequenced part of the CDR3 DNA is TGTGCCAGCAGCTTTAACAGGGCTAATTCACCC. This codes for CASSFNRANSP. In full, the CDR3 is CASSFNRANSPLHF.

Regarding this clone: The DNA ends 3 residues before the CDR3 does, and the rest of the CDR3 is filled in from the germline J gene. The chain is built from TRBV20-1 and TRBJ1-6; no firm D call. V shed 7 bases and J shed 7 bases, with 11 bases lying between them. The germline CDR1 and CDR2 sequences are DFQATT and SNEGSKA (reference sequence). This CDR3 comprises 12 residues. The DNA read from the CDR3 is TGCAGTGGTGTCGCGGGGAATTCACCC. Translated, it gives CSGVAGNSP. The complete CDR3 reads CSGVAGNSPLHF.

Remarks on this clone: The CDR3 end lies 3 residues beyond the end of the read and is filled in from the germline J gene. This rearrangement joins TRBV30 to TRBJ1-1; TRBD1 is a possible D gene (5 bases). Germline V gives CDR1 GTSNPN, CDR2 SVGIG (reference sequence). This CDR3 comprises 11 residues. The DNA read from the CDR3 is TGTGCCTGGAGCTGGGTGGGGGGA. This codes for CAWSWVGG. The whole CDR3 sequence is CAWSWVGGAFF.

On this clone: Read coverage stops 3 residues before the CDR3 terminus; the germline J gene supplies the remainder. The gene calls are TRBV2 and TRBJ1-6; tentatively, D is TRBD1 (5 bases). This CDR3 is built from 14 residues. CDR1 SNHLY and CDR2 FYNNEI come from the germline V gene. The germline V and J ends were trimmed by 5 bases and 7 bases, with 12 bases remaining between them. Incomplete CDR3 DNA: TGTGCCAGCAGTTTCGGACACCAGAATTCACCC. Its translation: CASSFGHQNSP. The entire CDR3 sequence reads CASSFGHQNSPLHF. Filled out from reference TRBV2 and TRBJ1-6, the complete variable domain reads EPEVTQTPSHQVTQMGQEVILRCVPISNHLYFYWYRQILGQKVEFLVSFYNNEISEKSEIFDDQFSVERPDGSNFTLKIRSTKLEDSAMYFCASSFGHQNSPLHFGNGTRLTVT.

CDR3 DNA (partial): TGCGCCAGCAGTGTGGCGGACTACGAG. It specifies CASSVADYE. The entire CDR3 protein is CASSVADYEQYF. J is TRBJ2-7 and V is TRBV10-2; no definite D call. The CDR3 end is not reached by the read, which stops 3 residues before it; the germline J gene fills it in. The V and J ends lost 4 bases and 3 bases respectively, with 7 bases between them. CDR3 size: 12 residues. Germline CDR1 WSHSY, CDR2 SAAADI.

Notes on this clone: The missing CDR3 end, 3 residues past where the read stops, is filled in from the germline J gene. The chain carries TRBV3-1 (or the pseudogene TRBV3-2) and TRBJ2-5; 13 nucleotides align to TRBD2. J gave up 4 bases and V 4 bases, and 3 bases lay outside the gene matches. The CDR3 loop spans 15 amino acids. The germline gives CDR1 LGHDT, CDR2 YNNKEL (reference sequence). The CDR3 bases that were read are TGTGCCAGCAGCCCGACTAGCGGGGGGCCAGAGACC. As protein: CASSPTSGGPET. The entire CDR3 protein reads CASSPTSGGPETQYF.